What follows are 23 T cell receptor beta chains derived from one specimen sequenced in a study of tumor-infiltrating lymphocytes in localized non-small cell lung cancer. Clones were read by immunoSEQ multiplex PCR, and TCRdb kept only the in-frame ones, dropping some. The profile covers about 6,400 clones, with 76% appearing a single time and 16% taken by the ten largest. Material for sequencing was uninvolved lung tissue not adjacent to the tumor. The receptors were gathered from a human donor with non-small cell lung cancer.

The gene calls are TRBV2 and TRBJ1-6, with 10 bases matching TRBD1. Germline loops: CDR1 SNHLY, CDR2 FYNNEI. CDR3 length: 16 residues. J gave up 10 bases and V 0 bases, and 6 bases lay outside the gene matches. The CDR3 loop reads CASSEARTGGGSPLHF. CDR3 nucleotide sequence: TGTGCCAGCAGTGAAGCAAGGACAGGGGGGGGATCACCCCTCCACTTT.

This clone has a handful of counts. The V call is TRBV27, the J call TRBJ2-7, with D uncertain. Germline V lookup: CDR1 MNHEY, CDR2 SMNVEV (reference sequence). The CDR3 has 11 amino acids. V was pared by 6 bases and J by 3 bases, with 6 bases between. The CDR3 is CASRAGYEQYF. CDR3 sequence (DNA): TGTGCCAGCAGGGCAGGCTACGAGCAGTACTTC.

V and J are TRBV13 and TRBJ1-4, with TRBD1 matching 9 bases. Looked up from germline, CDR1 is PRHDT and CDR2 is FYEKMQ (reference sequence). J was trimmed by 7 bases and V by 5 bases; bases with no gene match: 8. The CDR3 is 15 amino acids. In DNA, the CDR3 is TGTGCCAGCAGCCTGGGGACAGGGTTCCTTGAAAAACTGTTTTTT. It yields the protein CASSLGTGFLEKLFF.

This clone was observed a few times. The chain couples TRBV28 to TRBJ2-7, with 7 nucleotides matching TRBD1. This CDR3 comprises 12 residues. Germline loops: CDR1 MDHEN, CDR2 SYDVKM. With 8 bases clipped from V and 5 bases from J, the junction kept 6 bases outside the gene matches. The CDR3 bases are TGTGCCAGCCGCACGACAGGGAACGAGCAGTACTTC. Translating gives CASRTTGNEQYF.

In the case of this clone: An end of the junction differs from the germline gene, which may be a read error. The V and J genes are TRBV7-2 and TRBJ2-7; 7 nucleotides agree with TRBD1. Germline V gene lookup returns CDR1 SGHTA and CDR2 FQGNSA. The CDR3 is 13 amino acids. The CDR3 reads CASSLGTGLPLDF. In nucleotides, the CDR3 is TGTGCCAGCAGCTTAGGGACAGGCTTGCCACTGGACTTC.

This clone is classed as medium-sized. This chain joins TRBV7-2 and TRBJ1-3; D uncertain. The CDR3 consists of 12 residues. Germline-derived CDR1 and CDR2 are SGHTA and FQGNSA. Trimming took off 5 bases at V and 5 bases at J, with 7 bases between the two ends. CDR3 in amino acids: CASSEERNTIYF. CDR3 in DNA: TGTGCCAGCAGCGAGGAGAGAAACACCATATATTTT.

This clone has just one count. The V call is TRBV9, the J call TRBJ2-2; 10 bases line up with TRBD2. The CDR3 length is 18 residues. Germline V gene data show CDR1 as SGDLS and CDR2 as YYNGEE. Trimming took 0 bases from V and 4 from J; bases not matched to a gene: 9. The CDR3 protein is CASSVALAGTSGTGELFF. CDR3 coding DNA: TGTGCCAGCAGCGTAGCACTAGCGGGGACCTCGGGCACCGGGGAGCTGTTTTTT.

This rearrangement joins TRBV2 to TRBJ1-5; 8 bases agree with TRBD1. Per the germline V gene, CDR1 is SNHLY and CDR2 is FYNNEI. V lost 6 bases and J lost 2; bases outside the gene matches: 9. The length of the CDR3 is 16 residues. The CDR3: CASSQGAVVGNQPQHF. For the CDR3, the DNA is TGTGCCAGCAGCCAGGGGGCGGTTGTTGGCAATCAGCCCCAGCATTTT.

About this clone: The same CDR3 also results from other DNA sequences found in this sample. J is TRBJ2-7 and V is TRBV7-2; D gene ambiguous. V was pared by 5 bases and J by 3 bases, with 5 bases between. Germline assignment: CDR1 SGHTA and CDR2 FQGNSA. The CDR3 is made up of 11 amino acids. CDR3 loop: CASSLSYEQYF. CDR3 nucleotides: TGTGCCAGCAGCCTAAGCTACGAGCAGTACTTC.

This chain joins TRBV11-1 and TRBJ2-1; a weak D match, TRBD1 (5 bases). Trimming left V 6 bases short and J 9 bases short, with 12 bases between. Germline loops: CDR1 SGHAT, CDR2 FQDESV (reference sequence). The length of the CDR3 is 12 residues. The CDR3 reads CASRKGNSEQFF. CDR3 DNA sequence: TGTGCCAGCAGAAAGGGGAACAGTGAGCAGTTCTTC.

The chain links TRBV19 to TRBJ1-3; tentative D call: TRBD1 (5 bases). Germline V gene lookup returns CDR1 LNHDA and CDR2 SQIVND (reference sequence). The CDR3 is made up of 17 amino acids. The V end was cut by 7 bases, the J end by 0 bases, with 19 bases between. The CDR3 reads CASKSGAGGSSGNTIYF. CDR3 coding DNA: TGTGCCAGTAAGAGCGGGGCCGGGGGAAGCTCTGGAAACACCATATATTTT.

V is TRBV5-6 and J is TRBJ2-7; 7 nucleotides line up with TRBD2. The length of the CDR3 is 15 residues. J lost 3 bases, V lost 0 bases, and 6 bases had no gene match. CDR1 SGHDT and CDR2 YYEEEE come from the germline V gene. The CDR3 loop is CASSLVGEGNYEQYF. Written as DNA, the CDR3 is TGTGCCAGCAGCTTGGTGGGGGAGGGGAACTACGAGCAGTACTTC.

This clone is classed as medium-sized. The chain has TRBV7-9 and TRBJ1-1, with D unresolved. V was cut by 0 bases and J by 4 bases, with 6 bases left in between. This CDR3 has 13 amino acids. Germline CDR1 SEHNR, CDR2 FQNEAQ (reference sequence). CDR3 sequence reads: CASSLAAATEAFF. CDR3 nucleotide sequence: TGTGCCAGCAGCTTAGCGGCAGCCACTGAAGCTTTCTTT.

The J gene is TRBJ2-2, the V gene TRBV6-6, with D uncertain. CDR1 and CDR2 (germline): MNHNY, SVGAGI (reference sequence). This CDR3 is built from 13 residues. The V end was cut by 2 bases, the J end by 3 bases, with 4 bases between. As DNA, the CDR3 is TGTGCCAGCAGTTACCAGGACACCGGGGAGCTGTTTTTT. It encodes CASSYQDTGELFF.

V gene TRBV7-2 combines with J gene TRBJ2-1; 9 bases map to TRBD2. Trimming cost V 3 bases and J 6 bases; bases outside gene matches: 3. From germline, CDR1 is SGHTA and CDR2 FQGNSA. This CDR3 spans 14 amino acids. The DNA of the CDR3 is TGTGCCAGCAGCTTGGGCGGGGGGGCCAATGAGCAGTTCTTC. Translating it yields CASSLGGGANEQFF.

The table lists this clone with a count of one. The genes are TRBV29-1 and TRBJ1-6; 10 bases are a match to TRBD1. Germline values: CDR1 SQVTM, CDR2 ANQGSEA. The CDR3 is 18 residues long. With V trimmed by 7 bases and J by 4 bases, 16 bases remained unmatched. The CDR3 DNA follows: TGCAGCGCAGCCTGGGACAGGGGTTCCCGAAGGTATAATTCACCCCTCCACTTT. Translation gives CSAAWDRGSRRYNSPLHF.

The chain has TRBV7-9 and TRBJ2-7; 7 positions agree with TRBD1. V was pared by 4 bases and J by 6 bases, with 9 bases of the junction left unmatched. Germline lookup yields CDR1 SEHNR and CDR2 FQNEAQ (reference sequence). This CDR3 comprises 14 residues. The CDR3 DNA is TGTGCCAGCAGCTCGACAGGGTTAGATCGCGAGCAGTACTTC. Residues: CASSSTGLDREQYF. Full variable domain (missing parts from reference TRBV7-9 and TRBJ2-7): DTGVSQNPRHKITKRGQNVTFRCDPISEHNRLYWYRQTLGQGPEFLTYFQNEAQLEKSRLLSDRFSAERPKGSFSTLEIQRTEQGDSAMYLCASSSTGLDREQYFGPGTRLTVT.

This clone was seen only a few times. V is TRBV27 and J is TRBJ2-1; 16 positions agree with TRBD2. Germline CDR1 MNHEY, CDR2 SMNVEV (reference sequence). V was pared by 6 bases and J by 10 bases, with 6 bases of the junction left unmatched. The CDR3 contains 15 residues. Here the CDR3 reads CASSYAGLAGGEQFF. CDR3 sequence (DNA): TGTGCCAGCAGCTATGCGGGACTAGCGGGAGGGGAGCAGTTCTTC.

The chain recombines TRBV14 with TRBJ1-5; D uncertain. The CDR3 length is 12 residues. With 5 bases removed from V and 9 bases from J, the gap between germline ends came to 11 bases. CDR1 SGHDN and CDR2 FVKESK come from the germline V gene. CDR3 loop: CASSSGPGPQHF. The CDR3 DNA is TGTGCCAGCAGCTCGGGTCCAGGGCCCCAGCATTTT.

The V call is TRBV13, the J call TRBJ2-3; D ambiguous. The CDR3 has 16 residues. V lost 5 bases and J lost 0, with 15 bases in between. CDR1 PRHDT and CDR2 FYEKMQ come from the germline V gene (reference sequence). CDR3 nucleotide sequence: TGTGCCAGCAGCCGCTCATCTGGCGGAAGCACAGATACGCAGTATTTT. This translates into CASSRSSGGSTDTQYF.

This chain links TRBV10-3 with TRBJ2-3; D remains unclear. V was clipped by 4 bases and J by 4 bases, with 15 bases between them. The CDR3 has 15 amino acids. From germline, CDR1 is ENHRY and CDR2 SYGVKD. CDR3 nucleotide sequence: TGTGCCATCAGTGGCGTTGGCACTGGGGCAGATACGCAGTATTTT. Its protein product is CAISGVGTGADTQYF.

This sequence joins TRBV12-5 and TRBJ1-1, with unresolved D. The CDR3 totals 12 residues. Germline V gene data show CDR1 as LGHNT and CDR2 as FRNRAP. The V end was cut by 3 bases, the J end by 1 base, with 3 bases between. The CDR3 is CASGFENTEAFF. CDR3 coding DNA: TGTGCTAGTGGTTTTGAGAACACTGAAGCTTTCTTT. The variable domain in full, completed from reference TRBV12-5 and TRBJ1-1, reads DARVTQTPRHKVTEMGQEVTMRCQPILGHNTVFWYRQTMMQGLELLAYFRNRAPLDDSGMPKDRFSAEMPDATLATLKIQPSEPRDSAVYFCASGFENTEAFFGQGTRLTVV.

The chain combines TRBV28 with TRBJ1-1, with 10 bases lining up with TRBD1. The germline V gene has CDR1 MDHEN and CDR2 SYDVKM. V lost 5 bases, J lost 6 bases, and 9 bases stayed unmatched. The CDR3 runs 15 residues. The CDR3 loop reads CASSPVDRGAAEAFF. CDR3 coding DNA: TGTGCCAGCAGTCCCGTGGACAGGGGGGCCGCTGAAGCTTTCTTT.